A single sample gave rise to the 6 T cell receptor beta chains below, sequenced in a study of T cell responses to AZD1222 COVID-19 vaccine. Sequencing used immunoSEQ multiplex PCR; TCRdb keeps in-frame clones, though not all of them. The sample includes under 200,000 clones, 85% to 95% of them seen just once. Source: peripheral blood, taken on day 0 of AZD1222 vaccination. The receptors stem from an adult in good health.

The chain has TRBV3-1 (or the pseudogene TRBV3-2) and TRBJ1-1, with 8 bases lining up with TRBD1. V gave up 4 bases and J gave up 3 bases; unmatched junction bases: 1. Germline-derived CDR1 and CDR2 are LGHDT and YNNKEL (reference sequence). The CDR3 is 13 amino acids. The CDR3 reads CASSLQGDTEAFF. The CDR3 DNA reads as TGTGCCAGCAGCCTACAGGGGGACACTGAAGCTTTCTTT.

The rearrangement links TRBV5-1 to TRBJ2-5, with 12 bases lining up with TRBD1. Germline V lookup: CDR1 SGHRS, CDR2 YFSETQ. CDR3 size: 14 residues. V dropped 4 bases and J dropped 4; count of bases not matched to a gene: 2. The CDR3 here is CASSEGQGAETQYF. The DNA for the CDR3 is TGCGCCAGCAGCGAGGGACAGGGGGCAGAGACCCAGTACTTC.

As for this clone: This same CDR3 is encoded by further DNA sequences in the sample. This chain links TRBV9 with TRBJ1-4; D gene unclear. Trimming left V 0 bases short and J 5 bases short, with 8 bases between. The length of the CDR3 is 14 residues. Germline loops: CDR1 SGDLS, CDR2 YYNGEE. CDR3 residues: CASSVGVQNEKLFF. The CDR3, as DNA: TGTGCCAGCAGCGTAGGAGTACAGAATGAAAAACTGTTTTTT.

This rearrangement joins TRBV5-1 to TRBJ2-1; a weak D match, TRBD1 (5 bases). Trimming pared 0 bases from V and 6 bases from J, leaving 10 bases between. The germline V gene encodes CDR1 SGHRS and CDR2 YFSETQ. CDR3 length: 14 amino acids. As DNA, the CDR3 is TGCGCCAGCAGCTTGGTCAGGGTAGGCAATGAGCAGTTCTTC. It encodes CASSLVRVGNEQFF.

The J gene is TRBJ1-5, the V gene TRBV18; a weak D match, TRBD1 (5 bases). Per germline, CDR1 KGHSH and CDR2 LQKENI. The V gene lost 4 bases and the J gene lost 0 bases, with 10 bases spanning the gap. The CDR3 has 15 residues. The CDR3 coding sequence is TGTGCCAGCTCACGCTTTGACAGTAGCAATCAGCCCCAGCATTTT. Translation: CASSRFDSSNQPQHF.

The chain has TRBV11-3 and TRBJ2-3; no definite D call. Germline V CDR1 and CDR2: SGHNT, YENEEA. V lost 4 bases and J 0 bases, leaving 2 bases between the germline ends. There are 12 residues in the CDR3. CDR3 amino acids: CASSSSTDTQYF. The CDR3 DNA is TGTGCCAGCAGCTCCAGCACAGATACGCAGTATTTT.